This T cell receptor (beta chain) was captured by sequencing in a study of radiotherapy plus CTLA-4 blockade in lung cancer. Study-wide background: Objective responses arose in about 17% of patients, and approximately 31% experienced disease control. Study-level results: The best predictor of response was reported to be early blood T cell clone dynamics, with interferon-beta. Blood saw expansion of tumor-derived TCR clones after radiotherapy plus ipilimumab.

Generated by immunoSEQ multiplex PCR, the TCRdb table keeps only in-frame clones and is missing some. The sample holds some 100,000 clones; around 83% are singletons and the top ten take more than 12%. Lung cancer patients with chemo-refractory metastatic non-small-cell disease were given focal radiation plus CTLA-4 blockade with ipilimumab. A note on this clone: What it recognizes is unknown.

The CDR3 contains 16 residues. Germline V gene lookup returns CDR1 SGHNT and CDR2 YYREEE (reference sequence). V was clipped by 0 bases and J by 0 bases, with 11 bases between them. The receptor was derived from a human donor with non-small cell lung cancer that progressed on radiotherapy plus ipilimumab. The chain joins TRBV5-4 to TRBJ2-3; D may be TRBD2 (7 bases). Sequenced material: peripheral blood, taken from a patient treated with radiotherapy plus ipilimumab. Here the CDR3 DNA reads TGTGCCAGCAGCTTGGAGGGGGGGCTTAGCACAGATACGCAGTATTTT. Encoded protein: CASSLEGGLSTDTQYF. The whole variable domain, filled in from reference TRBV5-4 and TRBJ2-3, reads ETGVTQSPTHLIKTRGQQVTLRCSSQSGHNTVSWYQQALGQGPQFIFQYYREEENGRGNFPPRFSGLQFPNYSSELNVNALELDDSALYLCASSLEGGLSTDTQYFGPGTRLTVL.